The present entry profiles one T cell receptor (beta chain) with its context. Its antigen is not known. The ends were cut back, 3 bases at V and 8 bases at J, with 17 bases in the middle. CDR1 KGHSH and CDR2 LQKENI come from the germline V gene. The CDR3 consists of 15 residues. The data belong to a study of shared clonotypes between healthy human individuals. Whole-study context: There were three CD4 naive, three CD4 memory, two CD8 naive and one CD8 memory plates per donor. General study findings and limits: Generally, naive subsets (rather than memory subsets) showed larger estimated richness.

Using immunoSEQ multiplex PCR, the repertoire was profiled, and TCRdb retains in-frame clones only, with some absent. The top ten clones hold approximately 0.11% of a sample with hundreds of thousands of clones, approximately 95% of them seen once. Naive CD8 cells comprised CD45RO-negative, CCR7-positively selected cells, excluding terminally differentiated effector memory CD45RA+ cells. What was sequenced was naive CD8+ T cells sorted from blood. The genes are TRBV18 and TRBJ2-1; a weak D match, TRBD2 (5 bases). This TCR was sampled from a woman in her 30s in good health. CDR3 bases: TGTGCCAGCTCACCGACACTAGATCGGGTCTATGAGCAGTTCTTC. Its translation is CASSPTLDRVYEQFF.